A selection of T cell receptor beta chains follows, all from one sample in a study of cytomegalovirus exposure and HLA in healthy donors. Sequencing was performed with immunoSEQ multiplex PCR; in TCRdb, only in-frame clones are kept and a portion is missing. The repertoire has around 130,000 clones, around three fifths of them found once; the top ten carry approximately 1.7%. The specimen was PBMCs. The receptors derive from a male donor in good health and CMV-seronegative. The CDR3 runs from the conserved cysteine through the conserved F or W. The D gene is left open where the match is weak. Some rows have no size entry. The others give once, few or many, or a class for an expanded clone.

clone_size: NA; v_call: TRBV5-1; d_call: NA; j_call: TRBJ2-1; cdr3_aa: CASSFLGLANNEQFF; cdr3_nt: TGCGCCAGCAGCTTCCTAGGTCTCGCGAACAATGAGCAGTTCTTC
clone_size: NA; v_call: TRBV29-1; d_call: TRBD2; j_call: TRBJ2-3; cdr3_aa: CSVSFLSGGTDTQYF; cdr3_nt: TGCAGCGTTTCCTTTCTTTCGGGAGGGACAGATACGCAGTATTTT
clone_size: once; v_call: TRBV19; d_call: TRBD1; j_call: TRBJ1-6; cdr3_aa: CASSISQGVFSPLHF; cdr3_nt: TGTGCCAGTAGTATCTCCCAGGGGGTCTTCTCACCCCTCCACTTT
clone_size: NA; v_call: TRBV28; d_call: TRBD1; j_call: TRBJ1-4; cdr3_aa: CASSLPGQGIGANEKLFF; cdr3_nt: TGTGCCAGCAGTTTACCGGGACAGGGGATCGGAGCTAATGAAAAACTGTTTTTT
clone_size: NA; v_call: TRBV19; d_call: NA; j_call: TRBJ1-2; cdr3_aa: CASSIDPAGVGGYTF; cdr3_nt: TGTGCCAGTAGTATAGACCCCGCCGGGGTGGGCGGCTACACCTTC
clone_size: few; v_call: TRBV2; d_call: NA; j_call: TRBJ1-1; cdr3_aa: CASSEERFNTEAFF; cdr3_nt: TGTGCCAGCAGTGAAGAGAGATTTAACACTGAAGCTTTCTTT
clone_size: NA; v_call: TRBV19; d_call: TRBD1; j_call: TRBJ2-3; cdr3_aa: CSSSIGTGEGDTQYF; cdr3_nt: TGTTCCAGTAGTATCGGGACAGGGGAGGGAGATACGCAGTATTTT
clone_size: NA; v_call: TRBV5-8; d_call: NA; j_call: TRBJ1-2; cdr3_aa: CASSQLPQDRLYYYGYTF; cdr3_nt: TGTGCCAGCAGCCAGCTTCCTCAAGACAGGCTCTACTACTATGGCTACACCTTC
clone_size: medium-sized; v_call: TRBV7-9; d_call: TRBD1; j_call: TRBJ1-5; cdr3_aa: CASSQQGSENQPQHF; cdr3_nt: TGTGCCAGCAGCCAACAGGGGAGTGAGAATCAGCCCCAGCATTTT
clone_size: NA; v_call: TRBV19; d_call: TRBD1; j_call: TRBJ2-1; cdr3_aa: CASSINRGYNEQFF; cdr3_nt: TGTGCCAGTAGTATAAACAGGGGCTACAATGAGCAGTTCTTC
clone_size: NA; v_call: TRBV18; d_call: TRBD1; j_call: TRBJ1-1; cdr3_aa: CASSPGTGANTEAFF; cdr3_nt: TGTGCCAGCTCACCCGGGACAGGGGCTAACACTGAAGCTTTCTTT
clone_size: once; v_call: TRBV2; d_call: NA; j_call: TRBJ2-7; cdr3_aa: CASSEAPRGAAYEQYF; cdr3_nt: TGTGCCAGCAGTGAAGCCCCTAGGGGTGCAGCCTACGAGCAGTACTTC
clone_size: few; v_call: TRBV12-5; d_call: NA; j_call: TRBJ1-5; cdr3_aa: CASGSLRGSNQPQHF; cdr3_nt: TGTGCTAGTGGTTCGTTACGTGGCAGCAATCAGCCCCAGCATTTT
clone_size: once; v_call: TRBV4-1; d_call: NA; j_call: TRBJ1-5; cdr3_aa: CASSHMQGGQPQHF; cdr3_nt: TGCGCCAGCAGCCACATGCAGGGTGGACAGCCCCAGCATTTT
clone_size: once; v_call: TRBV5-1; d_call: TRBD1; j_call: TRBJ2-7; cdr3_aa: CASSSGTGAAEQYF; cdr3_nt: TGCGCCAGTTCCTCGGGGACAGGGGCGGCGGAGCAGTACTTC
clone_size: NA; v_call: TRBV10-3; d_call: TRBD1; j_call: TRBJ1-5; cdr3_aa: CATDREGNQPQHF; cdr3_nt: TGTGCCACCGACAGGGAAGGCAATCAGCCCCAGCATTTT
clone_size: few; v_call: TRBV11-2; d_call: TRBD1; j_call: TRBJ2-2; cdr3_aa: CASSFERTGNPTGELFF; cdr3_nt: TGTGCCAGCAGCTTTGAGCGGACAGGGAATCCCACCGGGGAGCTGTTTTTT
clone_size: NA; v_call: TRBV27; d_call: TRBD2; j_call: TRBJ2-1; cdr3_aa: CASSLRGTSYYEQFF; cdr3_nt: TGTGCCAGCAGTTTAAGGGGGACTAGCTACTATGAGCAGTTCTTC
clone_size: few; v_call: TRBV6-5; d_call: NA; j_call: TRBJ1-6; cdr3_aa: CASSYFVSSSPLHF; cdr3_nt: TGTGCCAGCAGTTACTTTGTTAGCTCCTCACCCCTCCACTTT
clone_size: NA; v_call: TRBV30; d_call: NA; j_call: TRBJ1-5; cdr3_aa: CAWAPGGEKPQHF; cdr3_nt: TGTGCCTGGGCCCCCGGGGGAGAGAAGCCCCAGCATTTT
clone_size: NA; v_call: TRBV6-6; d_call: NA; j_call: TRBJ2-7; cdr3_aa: CASSYTTGFEQYF; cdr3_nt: TGTGCCAGCAGTTACACCACAGGCTTCGAGCAGTACTTC
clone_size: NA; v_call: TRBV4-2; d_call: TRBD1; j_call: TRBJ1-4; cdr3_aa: CASSQGTGANEKLFF; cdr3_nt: TGTGCCAGCAGCCAGGGGACAGGGGCGAATGAAAAACTGTTTTTT
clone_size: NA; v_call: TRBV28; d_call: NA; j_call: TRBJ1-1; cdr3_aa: CASSPQGVGGTEAFF; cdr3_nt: TGTGCCAGCAGTCCTCAGGGTGTGGGTGGGACTGAAGCTTTCTTT
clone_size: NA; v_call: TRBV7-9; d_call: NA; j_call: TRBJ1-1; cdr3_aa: CASSFGVEAFF; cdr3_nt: TGTGCCAGCAGCTTCGGGGTTGAAGCTTTCTTT
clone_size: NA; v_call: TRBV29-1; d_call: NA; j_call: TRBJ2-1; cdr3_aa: CSVRQEGDSEQFF; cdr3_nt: TGCAGCGTTAGACAGGAAGGAGATTCGGAGCAGTTCTTC